This TCR beta chain was observed in a study of T cells in Graves' hyperthyroidism and ophthalmopathy. Study as a whole: The authors collected peripheral blood at initial diagnosis, before any treatment.

In this sample, this clonotype turned up many times. Amplified TCR beta CDR3 regions derived from RNA transcripts. First-round RT-PCR targeting the TCR CDR3 was performed with the HTBI primer set. Via MiXCR, TCRdb re-called the multiplex PCR reads, giving one row per CDR3 protein. The sample records 27,000 or so distinct CDR3 sequences, less than 45% being singletons. These patients, aged 18 to 65, had recently diagnosed hyperthyroidism lasting under 2 months. V shed 4 bases, J shed 4 bases, and the junction held 5 bases outside the gene matches. Germline values: CDR1 SGHTA, CDR2 FQGTGA. CDR3 length: 15 residues.

The sequence was collected from a woman in her thirties with Graves' hyperthyroidism. The sample consisted of blood. V is TRBV7-3 and J is TRBJ2-1; 9 positions match TRBD2. The CDR3 DNA is TGTGCCAGCAGCTCTACTAGCGGGCCGTACAATGAGCAGTTCTTC. Its translation is CASSSTSGPYNEQFF.